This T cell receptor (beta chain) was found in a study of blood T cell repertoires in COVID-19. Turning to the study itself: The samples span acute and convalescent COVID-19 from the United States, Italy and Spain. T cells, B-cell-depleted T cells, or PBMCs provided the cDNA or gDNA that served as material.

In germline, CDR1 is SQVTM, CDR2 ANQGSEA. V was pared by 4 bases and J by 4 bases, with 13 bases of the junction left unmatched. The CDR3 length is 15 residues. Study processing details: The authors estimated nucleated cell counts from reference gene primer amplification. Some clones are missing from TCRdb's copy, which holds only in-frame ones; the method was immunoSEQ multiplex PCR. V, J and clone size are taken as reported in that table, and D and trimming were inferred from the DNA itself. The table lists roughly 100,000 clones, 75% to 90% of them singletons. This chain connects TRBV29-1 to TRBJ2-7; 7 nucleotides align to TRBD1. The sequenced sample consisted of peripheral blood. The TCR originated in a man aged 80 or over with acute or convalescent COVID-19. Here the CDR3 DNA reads TGCAGCGTTGCTTCTGGGGCCAGGGGGAGATACGAGCAGTACTTC. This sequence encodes CSVASGARGRYEQYF.